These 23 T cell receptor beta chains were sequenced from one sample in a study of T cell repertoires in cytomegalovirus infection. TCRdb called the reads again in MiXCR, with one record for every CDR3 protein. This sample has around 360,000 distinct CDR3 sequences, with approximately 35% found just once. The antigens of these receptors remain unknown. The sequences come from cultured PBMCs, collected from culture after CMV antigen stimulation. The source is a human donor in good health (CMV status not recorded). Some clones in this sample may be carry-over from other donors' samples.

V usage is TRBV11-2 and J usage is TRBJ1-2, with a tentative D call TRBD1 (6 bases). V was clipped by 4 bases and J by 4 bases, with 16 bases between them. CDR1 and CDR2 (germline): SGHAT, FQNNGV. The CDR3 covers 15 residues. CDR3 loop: CASSSPRTAIYGYTF. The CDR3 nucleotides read TGTGCCAGCAGCTCACCCCGGACAGCGATCTATGGCTACACCTTC. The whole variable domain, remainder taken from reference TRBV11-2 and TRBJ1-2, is EAGVAQSPRYKIIEKRQSVAFWCNPISGHATLYWYQQILGQGPKLLIQFQNNGVVDDSQLPKDRFSAERLKGVDSTLKIQPAKLEDSAVYLCASSSPRTAIYGYTFGSGTRLTVV.

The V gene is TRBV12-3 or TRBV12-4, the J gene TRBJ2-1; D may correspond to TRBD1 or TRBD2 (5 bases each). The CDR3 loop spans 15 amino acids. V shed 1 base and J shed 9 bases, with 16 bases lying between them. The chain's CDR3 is CASSLGGGLEAEQFF. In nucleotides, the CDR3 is TGTGCCAGCAGTTTAGGGGGCGGGTTAGAGGCTGAGCAGTTCTTC.

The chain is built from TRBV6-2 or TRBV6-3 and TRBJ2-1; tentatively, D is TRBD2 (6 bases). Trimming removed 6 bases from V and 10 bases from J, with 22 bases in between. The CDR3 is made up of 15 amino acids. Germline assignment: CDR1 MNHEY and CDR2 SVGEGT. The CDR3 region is CASSSGTLDPREQFF. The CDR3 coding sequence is TGTGCCAGCAGCTCCGGGACTTTGGACCCCAGGGAGCAGTTCTTC.

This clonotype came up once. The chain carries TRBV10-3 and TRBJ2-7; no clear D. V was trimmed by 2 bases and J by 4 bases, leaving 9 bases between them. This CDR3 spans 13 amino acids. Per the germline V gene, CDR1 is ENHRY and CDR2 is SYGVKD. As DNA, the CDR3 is TGTGCCATCAGTGAGGGATCAGGTTACGAGCAGTACGTC. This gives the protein CAISEGSGYEQYV.

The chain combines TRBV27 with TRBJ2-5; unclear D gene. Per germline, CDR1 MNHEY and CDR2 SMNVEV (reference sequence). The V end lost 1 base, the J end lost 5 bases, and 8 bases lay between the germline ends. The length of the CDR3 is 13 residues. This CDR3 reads CASSLFDRETQYF. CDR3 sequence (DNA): TGTGCCAGCAGTTTATTTGATCGGGAGACCCAGTACTTC.

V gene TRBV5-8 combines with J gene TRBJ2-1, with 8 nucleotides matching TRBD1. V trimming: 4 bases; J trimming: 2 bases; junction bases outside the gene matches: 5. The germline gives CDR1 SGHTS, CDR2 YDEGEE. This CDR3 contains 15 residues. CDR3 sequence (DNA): TGTGCCAGCAGCAAAACAGGGGGGCCCTACAATGAGCAGTTCTTC. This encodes CASSKTGGPYNEQFF.

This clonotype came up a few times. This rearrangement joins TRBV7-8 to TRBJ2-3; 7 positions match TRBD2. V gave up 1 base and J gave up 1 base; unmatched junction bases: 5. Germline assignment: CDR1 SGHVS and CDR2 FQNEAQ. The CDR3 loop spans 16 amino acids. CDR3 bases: TGTGCCAGCAGCTTAGTTAGCGGGTCAGGCACAGATACGCAGTATTTT. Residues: CASSLVSGSGTDTQYF.

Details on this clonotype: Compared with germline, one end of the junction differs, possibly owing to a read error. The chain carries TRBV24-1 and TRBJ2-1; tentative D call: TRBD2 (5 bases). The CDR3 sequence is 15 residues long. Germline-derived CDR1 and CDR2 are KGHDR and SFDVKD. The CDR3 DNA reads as TGTGCCACCAGTGACCGCCGGCCGAACGAGGGTGAGCAGTTTTTC. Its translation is CATSDRRPNEGEQFF.

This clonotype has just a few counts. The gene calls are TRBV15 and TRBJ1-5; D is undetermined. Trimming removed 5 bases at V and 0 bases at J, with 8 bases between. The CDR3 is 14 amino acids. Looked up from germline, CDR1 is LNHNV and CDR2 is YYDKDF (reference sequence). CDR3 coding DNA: TGTGCCACCAGCCTCGGACCTAGCAATCAGCCCCAGCATTTT. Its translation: CATSLGPSNQPQHF. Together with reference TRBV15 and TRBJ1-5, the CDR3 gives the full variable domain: DAMVIQNPRYQVTQFGKPVTLSCSQTLNHNVMYWYQQKSSQAPKLLFHYYDKDFNNEADTPDNFQSRRPNTSFCFLDIRSPGLGDTAMYLCATSLGPSNQPQHFGDGTRLSIL.

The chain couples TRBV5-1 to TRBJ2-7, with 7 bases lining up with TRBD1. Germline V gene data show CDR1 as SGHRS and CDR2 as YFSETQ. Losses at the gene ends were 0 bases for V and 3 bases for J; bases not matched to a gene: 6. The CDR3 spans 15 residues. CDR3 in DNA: TGCGCCAGCAGCTTGGGGGCGACAGGGAACTACGAGCAGTACTTC. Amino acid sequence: CASSLGATGNYEQYF.

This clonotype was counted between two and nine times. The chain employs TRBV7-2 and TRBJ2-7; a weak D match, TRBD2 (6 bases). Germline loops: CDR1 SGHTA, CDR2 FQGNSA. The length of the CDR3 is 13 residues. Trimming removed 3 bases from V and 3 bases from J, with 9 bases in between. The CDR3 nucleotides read TGTGCCAGCAGCTTGCGGGATCGCTACGAGCAGTACTTC. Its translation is CASSLRDRYEQYF.

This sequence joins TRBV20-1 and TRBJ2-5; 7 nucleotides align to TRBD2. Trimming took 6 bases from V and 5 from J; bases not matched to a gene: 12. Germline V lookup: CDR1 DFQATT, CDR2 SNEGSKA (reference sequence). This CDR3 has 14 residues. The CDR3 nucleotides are TGCAGTGCCTACCTGGCGGGAGAGGGGGAGACCCAGTACTTC. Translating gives CSAYLAGEGETQYF.

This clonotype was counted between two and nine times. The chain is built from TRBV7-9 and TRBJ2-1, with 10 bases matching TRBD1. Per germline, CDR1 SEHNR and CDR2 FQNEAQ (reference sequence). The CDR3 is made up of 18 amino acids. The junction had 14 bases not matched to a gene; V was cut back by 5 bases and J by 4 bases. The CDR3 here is CASSRPWGDRGFYNEQFF. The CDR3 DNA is TGTGCCAGCAGCCGACCCTGGGGGGACAGGGGATTTTACAATGAGCAGTTCTTC.

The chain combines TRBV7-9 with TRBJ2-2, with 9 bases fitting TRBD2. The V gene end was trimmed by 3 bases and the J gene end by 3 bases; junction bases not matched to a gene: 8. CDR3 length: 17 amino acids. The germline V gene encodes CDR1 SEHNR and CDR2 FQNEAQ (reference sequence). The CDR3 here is CASSLLVAGGHTGELFF. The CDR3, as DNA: TGTGCCAGCAGCTTGCTCGTTGCGGGAGGGCACACCGGGGAGCTGTTTTTT. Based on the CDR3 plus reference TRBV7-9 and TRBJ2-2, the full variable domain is DTGVSQNPRHKITKRGQNVTFRCDPISEHNRLYWYRQTLGQGPEFLTYFQNEAQLEKSRLLSDRFSAERPKGSFSTLEIQRTEQGDSAMYLCASSLLVAGGHTGELFFGEGSRLTVL.

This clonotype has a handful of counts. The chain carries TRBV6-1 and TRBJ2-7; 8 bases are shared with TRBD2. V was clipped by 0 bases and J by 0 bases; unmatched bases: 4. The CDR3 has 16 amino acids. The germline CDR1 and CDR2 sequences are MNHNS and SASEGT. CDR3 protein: CASSEARAGVSYEQYV. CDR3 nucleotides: TGTGCCAGCAGTGAAGCGCGAGCGGGAGTCTCCTACGAGCAGTACGTC.

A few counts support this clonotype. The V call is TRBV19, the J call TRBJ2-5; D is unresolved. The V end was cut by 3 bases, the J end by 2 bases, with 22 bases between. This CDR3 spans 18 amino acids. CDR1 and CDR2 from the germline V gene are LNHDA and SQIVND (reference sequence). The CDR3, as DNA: TGTGCCAGTAGTATCCGGGCAGCCGTTCCCTCACTTCAAGAGACCCAGTACTTC. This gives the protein CASSIRAAVPSLQETQYF.

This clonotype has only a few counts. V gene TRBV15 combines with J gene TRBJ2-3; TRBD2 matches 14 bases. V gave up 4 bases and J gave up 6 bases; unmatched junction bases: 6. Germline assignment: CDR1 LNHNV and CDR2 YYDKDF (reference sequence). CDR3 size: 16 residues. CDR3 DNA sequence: TGTGCCACCAGCACGGGACTAGCGGGAGTCGGCGATACGCAGTATTTT. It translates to CATSTGLAGVGDTQYF.

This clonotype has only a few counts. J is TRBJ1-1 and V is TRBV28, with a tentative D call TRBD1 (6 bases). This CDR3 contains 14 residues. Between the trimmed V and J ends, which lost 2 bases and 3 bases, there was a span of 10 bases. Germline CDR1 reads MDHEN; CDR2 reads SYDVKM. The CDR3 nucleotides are TGTGCCAGCAGTTTAAGCAGGGGAGACACTGAAGCTTTCTTT. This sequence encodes CASSLSRGDTEAFF.

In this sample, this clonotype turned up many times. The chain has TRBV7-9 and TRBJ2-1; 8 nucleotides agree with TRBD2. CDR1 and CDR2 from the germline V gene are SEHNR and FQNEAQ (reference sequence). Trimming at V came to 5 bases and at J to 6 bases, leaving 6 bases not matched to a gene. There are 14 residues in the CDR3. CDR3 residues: CASSKGTRSNEQFF. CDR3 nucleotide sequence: TGTGCCAGCAGCAAGGGGACTAGAAGCAATGAGCAGTTCTTC.

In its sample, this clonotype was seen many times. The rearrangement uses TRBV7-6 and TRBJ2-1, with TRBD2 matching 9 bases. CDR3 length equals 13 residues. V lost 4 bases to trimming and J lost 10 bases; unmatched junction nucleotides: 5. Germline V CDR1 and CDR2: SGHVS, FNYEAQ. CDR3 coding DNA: TGTGCCAGCAGCTCGGCGGGAGGGCTCGAGCAGTTCTTC. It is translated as CASSSAGGLEQFF.

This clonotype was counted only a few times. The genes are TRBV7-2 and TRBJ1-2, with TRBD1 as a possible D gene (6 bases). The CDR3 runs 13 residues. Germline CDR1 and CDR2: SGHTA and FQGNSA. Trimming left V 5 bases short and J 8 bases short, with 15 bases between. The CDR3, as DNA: TGTGCCAGCAGCGCGGTTGGGGGGCGGGGCTACACCTTC. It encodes CASSAVGGRGYTF.

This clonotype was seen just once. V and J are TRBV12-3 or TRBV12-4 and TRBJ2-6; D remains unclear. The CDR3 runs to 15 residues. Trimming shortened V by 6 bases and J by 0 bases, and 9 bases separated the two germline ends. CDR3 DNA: TGTGCCAGCAGCCCCATGGCCTCTGGGGCCAACGTCCTGACTTTC. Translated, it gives CASSPMASGANVLTF.

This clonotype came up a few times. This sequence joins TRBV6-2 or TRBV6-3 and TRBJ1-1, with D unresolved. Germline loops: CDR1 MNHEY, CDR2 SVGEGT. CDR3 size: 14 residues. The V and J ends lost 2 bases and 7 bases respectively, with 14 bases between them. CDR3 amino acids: CASSYEGGLREAFF. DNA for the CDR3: TGTGCCAGCAGTTACGAGGGAGGACTGCGTGAAGCTTTCTTT.